Each of the 3 T cell receptor beta chains below was sequenced from the same sample in a study of blood T cell repertoires in COVID-19. Profiling relied on immunoSEQ multiplex PCR, and the TCRdb table lists in-frame clones only, not all of them. The data contain about 130,000 clones, roughly 79% of them seen just once; the ten biggest clones take up 8.4%. The sample taken for sequencing was peripheral blood. The receptors derive from a woman aged 60-75 years with active or convalescent COVID-19.

This clone was found a few times. This sequence joins TRBV19 and TRBJ2-6; D perhaps matches TRBD2 (7 bases). The CDR3 length is 16 residues. Trimming removed 5 bases at V and 1 base at J, with 12 bases between. The germline V gene has CDR1 LNHDA and CDR2 SQIVND (reference sequence). CDR3 sequence: CASSWGGASGANVLTF. The CDR3 DNA is TGTGCCAGTAGTTGGGGGGGCGCATCTGGGGCCAACGTCCTGACTTTC. The full variable domain, rest sourced from reference TRBV19 and TRBJ2-6, is DGGITQSPKYLFRKEGQNVTLSCEQNLNHDAMYWYRQDPGQGLRLIYYSQIVNDFQKGDIAEGYSVSREKKESFPLTVTSAQKNPTAFYLCASSWGGASGANVLTFGAGSRLTVL.

The rearrangement links TRBV29-1 to TRBJ2-1, with TRBD2 identical over 12 bases. Looked up from germline, CDR1 is SQVTM and CDR2 is ANQGSEA. Unmatched junction bases numbered 6, after V lost 6 bases and J lost 6 bases. This CDR3 spans 14 amino acids. The CDR3 sequence: CSVRTSGALNEQFF. The CDR3 DNA reads as TGCAGCGTCCGGACTAGCGGGGCACTCAATGAGCAGTTCTTC.

The V call is TRBV6-5, the J call TRBJ1-2, with TRBD1 matching 7 bases. Germline CDR1 reads MNHEY; CDR2 reads SVGAGI. The CDR3 spans 14 residues. Trimming removed 6 bases from V and 4 bases from J; junction bases left unmatched: 8. DNA for the CDR3: TGTGCCAGCAGAGAGACAGGGAGTGTCTATGGCTACACCTTC. Encoded protein: CASRETGSVYGYTF.